Here is one T cell receptor beta chain with its context. This specimen comes from a study of shared clonotypes between healthy human individuals. Donors, without exception, were Caucasian adults residing in Nashville, Tennessee. Germline-derived CDR1 and CDR2 are SGHVS and FNYEAQ. Trimming took 1 base from V and 1 from J, leaving 4 bases between them. This CDR3 has 14 residues. Several immunoSEQ plates held equal portions of the genomic DNA taken from each subset. Profiled with immunoSEQ multiplex PCR; TCRdb holds only in-frame clones, not every one. The sample has about half a million clones; around 73% are singletons.

The sequencing sample was made of PBMCs. The TCR was taken from a woman aged 40 to 50 in good health. Some clones in this sample may be carry-over from other donors' samples. The chain uses TRBV7-6 and TRBJ2-2; D gene unclear. CDR3 coding DNA: TGTGCCAGCAGCTTAGTCCGGAACACCGGGGAGCTGTTTTTT. This translates into CASSLVRNTGELFF.